These 2 T cell receptor beta chains share one sample of origin, sequenced in a study of graft-versus-host responses after intestinal transplantation. These receptors' targets are unknown. The assay was immunoSEQ multiplex PCR, and TCRdb's table has in-frame clones only and misses some. The sample carries fewer than 65,000 clones, around 89% recorded once. This specimen consisted of unstimulated CD4+ T cells sorted from spleen or lymph node cells, obtained before transplant. These receptors were obtained from a human donor who was the organ donor for an intestinal transplant.

The CDR3 DNA reads TGTGCCAGCAGCTTGGGACTAGCGGAAGGAAATGAGCAGTTCTTC. Protein sequence: CASSLGLAEGNEQFF. The chain links TRBV7-3 to TRBJ2-1; 11 bases map to TRBD2. V lost 3 bases to trimming and J lost 7 bases; unmatched junction nucleotides: 5. The V gene's germline CDR1 is SGHTA and CDR2 FQGTGA. The CDR3 extends over 15 amino acids. Combining the CDR3 with reference TRBV7-3 and TRBJ2-1 gives the whole variable domain GAGVSQTPSNKVTEKGKYVELRCDPISGHTALYWYRQSLGQGPEFLIYFQGTGAADDSGLPNDRFFAVRPEGSVSTLKIQRTERGDSAVYLCASSLGLAEGNEQFFGPGTRLTVL.

This chain joins TRBV7-8 and TRBJ2-7; 9 bases agree with TRBD1. The CDR3 extends over 17 amino acids. From germline, CDR1 is SGHVS and CDR2 FQNEAQ. V dropped 4 bases and J dropped 4; count of bases not matched to a gene: 14. In DNA form, the CDR3 reads TGTGCCAGCAGCTACGATCCGGGACAGGGAAGGACTTACGAGCAGTACTTC. Its translation is CASSYDPGQGRTYEQYF.